A single T cell receptor beta chain is shown here with its context. What it binds is not known. These data belong to a study of OX40 agonist ivuxolimab in advanced cancers. Background on the study: Those treated in dose escalation had hepatocellular carcinoma, melanoma, renal cell cancer or head and neck cancer. Two cutaneous melanoma patients and one hepatocellular carcinoma patient, three in all, had partial responses.

Study-level findings and limits: Averaged across samples, CD8+ T cells carried more expanded clones than CD4+ did.

Data came from immunoSEQ multiplex PCR; TCRdb stores just in-frame clones and leaves some out. The sample consists of about 73,000 clones, about nine tenths of them appearing once. The CDR3 runs to 16 residues. Trimming took off 6 bases at V and 2 bases at J, with 19 bases between the two ends. CDR1 MDHEN and CDR2 SYDVKM come from the germline V gene. The material sequenced was CD4+ or CD8+ T cells sorted from blood, taken in a trial of the OX40 agonist ivuxolimab. The J gene is TRBJ1-1, the V gene TRBV28, with D possibly TRBD1 on 6 matching bases. This clonotype was sampled from an adult with an advanced solid tumor such as melanoma, head and neck, liver or kidney cancer. The CDR3 spells CASRKRGGRINTEAFF. In nucleotides, the CDR3 is TGTGCCAGCAGGAAAAGAGGGGGAAGAATAAACACTGAAGCTTTCTTT.